This TCR beta chain emerged from a study of blood T cell repertoires in COVID-19. As for the study in general: T cells, B-cell-depleted T cells, or PBMCs supplied cDNA or gDNA.

The CDR3 consists of 16 residues. V was pared by 4 bases and J by 6 bases, with 11 bases of the junction left unmatched. From germline, CDR1 is SGHNT and CDR2 YYREEE (reference sequence). In the authors' workflow: Amplification from reference gene primers served as the basis for estimated nucleated cell counts. Data came from immunoSEQ multiplex PCR; TCRdb stores just in-frame clones and leaves some out. V and J calls plus clone size are reproduced from that table; the DNA served to infer D and trimming. The table includes 150,000 to 200,000 clones, approximately 82% detected once. Recruitment covered about 25 US areas and drew participants whose ages spanned about 18 to 95 years.

The TCR was taken from a man aged 50 or older who had recovered from COVID-19. Sequences were obtained from PBMCs or T cells enriched from blood (not recorded which). The rearrangement links TRBV5-4 to TRBJ2-2; 8 bases are shared with TRBD2. As DNA, the CDR3 is TGTGCCAGCAGCGGGGTTCGGGGGGGGATCCCCGGGGAGCTGTTTTTT. This translates into CASSGVRGGIPGELFF.